This T cell receptor beta chain was captured in a study of post-analysis software for immune sequencing data. About the research overall: The study covered relapsing-remitting, secondary progressive and progressive-relapsing courses of multiple sclerosis. Findings and caveats of the study: Patients carried a few TRBV segments more frequently than controls did, and TRBV5-6, TRBV5-1 and TRBV20-1 were among them. A significant reduction in normalized Chao1 diversity was observed in multiple sclerosis patients versus controls. Samples sharing a preparation batch grouped tightly together when assessed by F measure.

V lost 2 bases and J lost 0; bases outside the gene matches: 8. The length of the CDR3 is 17 residues. Germline CDR1 is DFQATT and CDR2 is SNEGSKA (reference sequence). cDNA libraries of TCR beta carried unique molecular identifiers. Input populations of about 0.95 to 11 million T cells gave rise to 500,000 to 600,000 cDNA molecules. TCRdb redid the calling of the PCR reads with MiXCR, one entry per CDR3 protein. In the table there are 750,000 to 950,000 distinct CDR3 sequences, roughly half of which are singletons. Remarks on this clonotype: Its target is unknown.

Source material: blood. This receptor was obtained from a girl aged 5-17 years with multiple sclerosis. J is TRBJ1-1 and V is TRBV20-1; TRBD1 agrees at 11 bases. The CDR3 DNA reads as TGCAGTGCTAGATTGGACAGGGGGCTTCAAGTGAACACTGAAGCTTTCTTT. Residues: CSARLDRGLQVNTEAFF.